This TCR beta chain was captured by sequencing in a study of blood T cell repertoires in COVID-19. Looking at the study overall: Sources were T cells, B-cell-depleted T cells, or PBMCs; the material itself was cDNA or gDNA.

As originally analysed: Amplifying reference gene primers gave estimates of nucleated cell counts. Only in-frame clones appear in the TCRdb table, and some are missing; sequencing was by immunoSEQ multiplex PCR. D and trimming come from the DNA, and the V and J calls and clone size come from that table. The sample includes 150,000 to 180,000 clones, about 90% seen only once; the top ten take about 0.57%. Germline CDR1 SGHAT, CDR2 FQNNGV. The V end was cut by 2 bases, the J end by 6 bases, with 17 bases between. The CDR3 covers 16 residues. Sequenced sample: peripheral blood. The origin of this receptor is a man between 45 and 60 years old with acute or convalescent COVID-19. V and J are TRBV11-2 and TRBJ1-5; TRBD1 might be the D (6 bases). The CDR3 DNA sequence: TGTGCCAGCAGCTTACTTGGCGGGGGGCCAGGTCAGCCCCAGCATTTT. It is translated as CASSLLGGGPGQPQHF.